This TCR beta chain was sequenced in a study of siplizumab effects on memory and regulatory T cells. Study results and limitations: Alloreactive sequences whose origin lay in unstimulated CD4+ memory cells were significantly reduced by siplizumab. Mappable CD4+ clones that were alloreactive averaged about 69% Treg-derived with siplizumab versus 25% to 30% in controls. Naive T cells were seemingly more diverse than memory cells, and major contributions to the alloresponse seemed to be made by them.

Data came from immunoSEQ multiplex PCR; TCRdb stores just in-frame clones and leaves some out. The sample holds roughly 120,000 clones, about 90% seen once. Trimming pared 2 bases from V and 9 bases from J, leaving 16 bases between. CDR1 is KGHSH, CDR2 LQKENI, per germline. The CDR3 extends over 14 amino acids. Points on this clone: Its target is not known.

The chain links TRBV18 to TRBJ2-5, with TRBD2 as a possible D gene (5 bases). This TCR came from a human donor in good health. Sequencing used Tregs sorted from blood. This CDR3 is CASSPVGLAGSQYF. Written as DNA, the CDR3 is TGTGCCAGCTCACCAGTTGGACTGGCCGGGTCCCAGTACTTC.